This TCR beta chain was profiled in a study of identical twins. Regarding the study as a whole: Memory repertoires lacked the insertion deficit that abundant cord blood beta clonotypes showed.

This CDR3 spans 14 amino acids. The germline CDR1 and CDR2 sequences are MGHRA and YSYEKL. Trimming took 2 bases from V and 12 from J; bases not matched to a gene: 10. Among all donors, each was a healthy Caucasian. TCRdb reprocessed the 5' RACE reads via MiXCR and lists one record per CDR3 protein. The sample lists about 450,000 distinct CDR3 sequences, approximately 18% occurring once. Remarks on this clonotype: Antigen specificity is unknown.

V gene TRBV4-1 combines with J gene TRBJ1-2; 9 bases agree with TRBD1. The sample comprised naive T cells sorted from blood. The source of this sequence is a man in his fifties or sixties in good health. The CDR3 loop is CASSQHLTGGVHTF. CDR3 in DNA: TGCGCCAGCAGCCAACATCTGACAGGGGGAGTCCACACCTTC.